This is a list of T cell receptor beta chains from one sample in a study of T cell changes during pregnancy in multiple sclerosis. This table comes from immunoSEQ multiplex PCR, and its TCRdb copy is limited to in-frame clones, with some not included. Of about 97,000 clones listed, just over 90% are singletons. Sequences were derived from peripheral blood, sampled in the second trimester of pregnancy. These receptors were obtained from a female donor in good health, enrolled as a control in a pregnancy study. Both conserved end residues are part of each CDR3. The order of the fields is J gene, D gene, clone size, V gene, CDR3 DNA, CDR3 protein. A D gene is named only where the DNA matches it firmly. The size field is filled for only some rows; it gives once, few, many or a size class.

>TRBJ2-1|TRBD1|.|TRBV5-1
TGCGCCAGCAGCTTGGAACCCGGACAGGGACGCTACAATGAGCAGTTCTTC
CASSLEPGQGRYNEQFF
>TRBJ2-3|.|.|TRBV9
TGTGCCAGCAGCGGGTTTTACCAGAGCACAGATACGCAGTATTTT
CASSGFYQSTDTQYF
>TRBJ1-1|.|.|TRBV6-5
TGTGCCAGCAGACAGACAGCGATTGGCGCCACTGAAGCTTTCTTT
CASRQTAIGATEAFF
>TRBJ2-2|TRBD1|.|TRBV5-6
TGTGCCAGCAGCCCCGGGACAGGGTTCGCCGGGGAGCTGTTTTTT
CASSPGTGFAGELFF
>TRBJ2-1|TRBD1|.|TRBV19
TGTGCCAGTAGGAAAGGGGGCGGCTCCTACAATGAGCAGTTCTTC
CASRKGGGSYNEQFF
>TRBJ2-7|.|.|TRBV2
TGTGCCAGCAGCCTCACCAGCGAGTGGTACTTC
CASSLTSEWYF
>TRBJ1-2|TRBD1|.|TRBV2
TGTGCCAGCAGTGAATTGGCAGGGGGCGGCTACACCTTC
CASSELAGGGYTF
>TRBJ1-5|.|.|TRBV6-1
TGTGCCAGCAGTGAATCAGGAAACAATCAGCCCCAGCATTTT
CASSESGNNQPQHF
>TRBJ1-5|.|few|TRBV4-1
TGCGCCAGCAGCCAAGAGGCGGGGTCCGATCAGCCCCAGCATTTT
CASSQEAGSDQPQHF
>TRBJ1-1|TRBD1|.|TRBV7-7
TGTGCCAGCAGCCAAGGGACAGGGCCGGGGACTGAAGCTTTCTTT
CASSQGTGPGTEAFF
>TRBJ2-1|.|.|TRBV4-1
TGCGCCAGCAGACAAGACCCCGGGATCTCCTACAATGAGCAGTTCTTC
CASRQDPGISYNEQFF
>TRBJ2-6|.|.|TRBV14
TGTGCCAGCAGCCAAGAAGACAGCCTGGCTGGGGCCAACGTCCTGACTTTC
CASSQEDSLAGANVLTF
>TRBJ1-1|.|.|TRBV6-1
TGTGCCAGCAGTCGATTAAGAGAGGGGAACACTGAAGCTTTCTTT
CASSRLREGNTEAFF
>TRBJ2-1|.|.|TRBV20-1
TGCAGTGCTAGACGGAATGAGCAGTTCTTC
CSARRNEQFF
>TRBJ2-3|.|.|TRBV15
TGTGCCACCAGCGGCGGCGTGGGTACAGATACGCAGTATTTT
CATSGGVGTDTQYF
>TRBJ1-1|.|.|TRBV9
TGTGCCAGCAGCGCCCGGGTTTTGAACACTGAAGCTTTCTTT
CASSARVLNTEAFF
>TRBJ1-2|.|.|TRBV11-2
TGTGCCAGCAGCTTAATTCTGGGGGCTAATGGCTACACCTTC
CASSLILGANGYTF
>TRBJ1-1|TRBD1|.|TRBV9
TGTGCCAGCAGCGGGGGGACAGGGGGCAACACTGAAGCTTTCTTT
CASSGGTGGNTEAFF
>TRBJ2-2|.|.|TRBV6-5
TGTGCCAGCAGCCAGACACGCGGGGAGCTGTTTTTT
CASSQTRGELFF
>TRBJ1-6|.|.|TRBV7-2
TGTGCCAGCAGCTTAAACTCCGGGGGACGTAATTCACCCCTCCACTTT
CASSLNSGGRNSPLHF
>TRBJ1-1|TRBD1|.|TRBV7-8
TGTGCCAGCAGCTTTGCAGGGGGCACTGAAGCTTTCTTT
CASSFAGGTEAFF
>TRBJ1-1|TRBD1|.|TRBV6-5
TGTGCCAGCAGTTATAGGGACAGTAACACTGAAGCTTTCTTT
CASSYRDSNTEAFF
>TRBJ1-1|.|few|TRBV7-8
TGTGCCAGCAGCTTAGCGTATAGTTGGACTGAAGCTTTCTTT
CASSLAYSWTEAFF
>TRBJ1-2|.|.|TRBV4-1
TGCGCCAGCAGCCAAGTATCGGGAAGTGGCTATGGCTACACCTTC
CASSQVSGSGYGYTF
>TRBJ2-5|.|.|TRBV30
TGTGCCTGGACCAGGGGAGAGACCCAGTACTTC
CAWTRGETQYF
>TRBJ1-5|.|.|TRBV28
TGTGCCAGCAGTTTAAACTCGGGCGGGGATCATCAGCCCCAGCATTTT
CASSLNSGGDHQPQHF
>TRBJ1-2|TRBD1|.|TRBV7-9
TGTGCCAGCAGCTCGAAGCCAGGGGGCCAGAGGGGCTACACCTTC
CASSSKPGGQRGYTF